Presented here are 9 T cell receptor beta chains from one specimen sequenced in a study of blood T cell repertoires in COVID-19. Method: immunoSEQ multiplex PCR; TCRdb's copy keeps in-frame clones and lacks some. The sample carries under 250,000 clones, about four fifths recorded once. The sequenced material came from PBMCs or T cells enriched from blood (not recorded which). These receptors came from a woman aged 35 to 49 with acute COVID-19.

The rearrangement uses TRBV3-1 (or the pseudogene TRBV3-2) and TRBJ2-7, with 11 bases matching TRBD1. After removal of 1 base from V and 3 bases from J, the junction contained 2 bases not matched to a gene. Germline CDR1 LGHDT, CDR2 YNNKEL (reference sequence). The CDR3 length is 15 residues. CDR3 protein: CASSQGTGGDYEQYF. CDR3 coding DNA: TGTGCCAGCAGCCAAGGGACAGGGGGCGACTACGAGCAGTACTTC.

The rearrangement joins TRBV19 to TRBJ1-1; TRBD1 aligns across 7 bases. This CDR3 contains 14 residues. Germline CDR1 is LNHDA and CDR2 is SQIVND (reference sequence). J gave up 3 bases and V 5 bases, and 6 bases lay outside the gene matches. CDR3 in amino acids: CASSGQAVDTEAFF. In nucleotides, the CDR3 is TGTGCCAGTAGTGGACAGGCGGTGGACACTGAAGCTTTCTTT.

Remarks on this clone: Other DNA sequences of this sample code for an identical CDR3. The rearrangement joins TRBV5-4 to TRBJ1-6; possibly TRBD1 for D (5 bases). The V end lost 1 base, the J end lost 6 bases, and 8 bases lay between the germline ends. Per the germline V gene, CDR1 is SGHNT and CDR2 is YYREEE (reference sequence). The CDR3 sequence is 14 residues long. CDR3 sequence: CASSLTGGNSPLHF. CDR3 sequence (DNA): TGTGCCAGCAGCTTGACGGGGGGTAATTCACCCCTCCACTTT.

The chain uses TRBV4-1 and TRBJ2-3; D not resolved. CDR1 is MGHRA, CDR2 YSYEKL, per germline. The CDR3 spans 14 residues. The germline V and J ends were trimmed by 4 bases and 3 bases, with 11 bases remaining between them. CDR3: CASSPNSRTDTQYF. In DNA form, the CDR3 reads TGCGCCAGCAGCCCCAACTCCAGGACAGATACGCAGTATTTT.

This chain connects TRBV18 to TRBJ1-1; D uncertain. Germline V CDR1 and CDR2: KGHSH, LQKENI. The CDR3 totals 14 residues. Trimming removed 6 bases at V and 2 bases at J, with 13 bases between. The CDR3, as DNA: TGTGCCAGCTCCAGAGCAGGTCCCAACACTGAAGCTTTCTTT. The encoded protein is CASSRAGPNTEAFF.

This clone was found once. The chain couples TRBV5-4 to TRBJ2-5, with TRBD1 as a possible D gene (5 bases). V was cut by 0 bases and J by 5 bases, with 5 bases left in between. The germline V gene encodes CDR1 SGHNT and CDR2 YYREEE (reference sequence). CDR3 size: 12 residues. The DNA for the CDR3 is TGTGCCAGCAGCTTGGACAGGGAGACCCAGTACTTC. Translation gives CASSLDRETQYF.

This clone was seen only a few times. V usage is TRBV10-2 and J usage is TRBJ2-7; TRBD2 matches at 7 bases. The length of the CDR3 is 15 residues. Germline loops: CDR1 WSHSY, CDR2 SAAADI. V trimming: 3 bases; J trimming: 4 bases; junction bases outside the gene matches: 9. CDR3 in amino acids: CASSDLAGEGYEQYF. The CDR3 region has the DNA TGCGCCAGCAGTGATTTGGCGGGGGAAGGTTACGAGCAGTACTTC.

The chain employs TRBV7-2 and TRBJ2-5, with a tentative D call TRBD2 (6 bases). Germline-derived CDR1 and CDR2 are SGHTA and FQGNSA. The CDR3 loop spans 13 amino acids. V lost 2 bases and J lost 5, with 9 bases in between. In DNA, the CDR3 is TGTGCCAGCAGCTTACCCCGGGGGGAGACCCAGTACTTC. Residues: CASSLPRGETQYF.

In this sample, this clone turned up a few times. The CDR3, as DNA: TGTGCCAGCAGGAGGCCGAATACGGGGGAGACCCAGTACTTC. The encoded protein is CASRRPNTGETQYF. This sequence joins TRBV7-9 and TRBJ2-5, with D perhaps TRBD2 (5 bases). There are 14 residues in the CDR3. V was pared by 6 bases and J by 5 bases, with 16 bases between. From germline, CDR1 is SEHNR and CDR2 FQNEAQ (reference sequence).